This TCR beta chain was found in a study of early T cells in non-severe SARS-CoV-2 infection. V was clipped by 4 bases and J by 0 bases, with 7 bases between them. The germline CDR1 and CDR2 sequences are SQVTM and ANQGSEA. This CDR3 is built from 12 residues. Using its own MiXCR run on the 5' RACE reads, TCRdb lists one record per CDR3 protein. Of around 64,000 distinct CDR3 sequences listed, about 10% were seen once; the top ten hold roughly 6%. The sequence derives from an adult who was a healthcare worker with PCR-confirmed SARS-CoV-2 infection or an uninfected control (not recorded which). The source was whole blood, collected at baseline. This chain links TRBV29-1 with TRBJ2-7; D remains unclear. Here the CDR3 reads CSVGVSSYEQYF. For the CDR3, the DNA is TGCAGCGTTGGAGTGAGCTCCTACGAGCAGTACTTC.